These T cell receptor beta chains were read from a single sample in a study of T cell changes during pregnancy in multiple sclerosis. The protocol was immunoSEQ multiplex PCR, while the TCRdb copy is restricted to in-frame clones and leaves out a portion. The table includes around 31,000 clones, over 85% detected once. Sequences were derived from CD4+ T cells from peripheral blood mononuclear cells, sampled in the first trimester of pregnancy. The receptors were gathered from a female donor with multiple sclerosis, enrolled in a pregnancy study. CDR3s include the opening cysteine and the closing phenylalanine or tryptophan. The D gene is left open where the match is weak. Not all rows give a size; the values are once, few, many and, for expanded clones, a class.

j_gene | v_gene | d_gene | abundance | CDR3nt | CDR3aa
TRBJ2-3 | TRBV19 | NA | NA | TGTGCCAGCGGGGAGCGGACCACAGATACGCAGTATTTT | CASGERTTDTQYF
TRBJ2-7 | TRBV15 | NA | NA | TGTGCCACCAGCAGAGATAGGGAGTACGAGCAGTACTTC | CATSRDREYEQYF
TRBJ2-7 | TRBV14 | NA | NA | TGTGCCAGCAGCCAGTTGAGGGACTACGAGCAGTACTTC | CASSQLRDYEQYF
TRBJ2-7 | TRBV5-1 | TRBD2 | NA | TGCGCCAGCAGCTTGGGGACTAGCCGGTACGAGCAGTACTTC | CASSLGTSRYEQYF
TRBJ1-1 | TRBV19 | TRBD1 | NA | TGTGCCAGTAATAACAGGGGAACCTTTGAAGCTTTCTTT | CASNNRGTFEAFF
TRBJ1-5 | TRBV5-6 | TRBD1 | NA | TGTGCCAGCAGCTTTTGGGACAGGAGGCAGCCCCAGCATTTT | CASSFWDRRQPQHF
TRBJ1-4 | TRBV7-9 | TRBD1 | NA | TGTGCCAGCCGGAGGACAGGGGCTGTTAATGAAAAACTGTTTTTT | CASRRTGAVNEKLFF
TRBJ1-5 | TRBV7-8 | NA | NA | TGTGCCAGCAGCGGGCCGGGATCATATAGCAATCAGCCCCAGCATTTT | CASSGPGSYSNQPQHF
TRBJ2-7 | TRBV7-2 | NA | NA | TGTGCCAGCAGCTTTCAGGGAGGAGGCGAGCAGTACTTC | CASSFQGGGEQYF
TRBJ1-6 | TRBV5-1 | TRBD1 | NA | TGCGCCAGCAGCTTGGGCAGACAGGGGTCAAATTCACCCCTCCACTTT | CASSLGRQGSNSPLHF
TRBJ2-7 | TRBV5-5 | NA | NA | TGTGCCAGCAGCCTGGCTCTGTACGAGCAGTACTTC | CASSLALYEQYF
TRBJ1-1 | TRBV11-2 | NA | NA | TGTGCCAGCAGCGAATTATGGTCGGGGGTGGGGACTGAAGCTTTCTTT | CASSELWSGVGTEAFF
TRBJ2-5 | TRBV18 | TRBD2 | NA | TGTGCCAGCTCACCGGCGCGGGGGGAGGCAGAGACCCAGTACTTC | CASSPARGEAETQYF
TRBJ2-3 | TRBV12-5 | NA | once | TGTGCTAGTGGTCTACGGGCTCCGATAGGGCCGGGGGGCCCCACAGATACGCAGTATTTT | CASGLRAPIGPGGPTDTQYF
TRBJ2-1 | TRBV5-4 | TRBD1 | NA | TGTGCCAGCAGCTCACAGGGGGGTAGGTCCTACAATGAGCAGTTCTTC | CASSSQGGRSYNEQFF
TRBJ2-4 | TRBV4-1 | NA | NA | TGCGCCAGCAGCCAAGATTGGGCAGTTCAACCCTTGGCCAAAAACATTCAGTACTTC | CASSQDWAVQPLAKNIQYF
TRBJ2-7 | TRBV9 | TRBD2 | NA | TGTGCCAGCAGCGGGGGAAGCGGGGCCTTATCCTACGAGCAGTACTTC | CASSGGSGALSYEQYF
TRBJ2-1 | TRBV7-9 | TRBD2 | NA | TGTGCCAGCAGCTTAGCCCTAGCGGGGGGGTTTTATGAGCAGTTCTTC | CASSLALAGGFYEQFF
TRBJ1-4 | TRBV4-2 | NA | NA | TGTGCCAGCAGCCAAGATTCCGGGGCGGGAAGTGAAAAACTGTTTTTT | CASSQDSGAGSEKLFF
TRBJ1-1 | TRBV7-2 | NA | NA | TGTGCCAGCAGCACCAGACAGGCTAACACTGAAGCTTTCTTT | CASSTRQANTEAFF
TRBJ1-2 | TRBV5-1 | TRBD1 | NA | TGCGCCAGCAGCTTGAAACAGGGGAATGGCTACACCTTC | CASSLKQGNGYTF
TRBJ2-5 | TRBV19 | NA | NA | TGTGCCAGTCGTCAGGCGGGAGAGACCCAGTACTTC | CASRQAGETQYF
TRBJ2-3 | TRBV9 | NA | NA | TGTGCCAGCAGCCCAAGAGAGGGGGCGGGAGGTACGCAGTATTTT | CASSPREGAGGTQYF
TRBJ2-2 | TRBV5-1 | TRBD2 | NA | TGCGCCAGCAGCTTCCTAGCGGGGGGGCCTGGCACCGGGGAGCTGTTTTTT | CASSFLAGGPGTGELFF
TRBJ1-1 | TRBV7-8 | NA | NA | TGTGCCAGCAGCTTAGTATCGGGGAACACTGAAGCTTTCTTT | CASSLVSGNTEAFF
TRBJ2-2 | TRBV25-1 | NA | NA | TGTGCCAGCAGTGAGAAGCGGGTCAGATGGACCGGGGAGCTGTTTTTT | CASSEKRVRWTGELFF
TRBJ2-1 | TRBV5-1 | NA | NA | TGCGCCAGCAGCTCGAGGGTTTACAATGAGCAGTTCTTC | CASSSRVYNEQFF
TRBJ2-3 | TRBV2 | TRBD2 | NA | TGTGCCAGCAGTGACGGACCGGGGGGGCCGATAGATACGCAGTATTTT | CASSDGPGGPIDTQYF
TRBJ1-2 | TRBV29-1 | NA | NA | TGCAGCGTTGGTTGGGAGGAAGGCTATCGTGGCTACACCTTC | CSVGWEEGYRGYTF